The TCR beta chain described here comes from a study of T cell responses to AZD1222 COVID-19 vaccine. The table came from immunoSEQ multiplex PCR; TCRdb's copy has only in-frame clones and leaves some out. This table holds 65,000 to 70,000 clones, 88% found once. V shed 3 bases and J shed 5 bases, with 14 bases lying between them. From germline, CDR1 is SGHTA and CDR2 FQGTGA. This CDR3 is built from 15 residues. The TCR originated in an adult in good health. The sequencing here drew on peripheral blood, taken on day 0 of AZD1222 vaccination. The chain uses TRBV7-3 and TRBJ2-1; D is perhaps TRBD2 (6 bases). The CDR3 reads CASSLVLADNNEQFF. For the CDR3, the DNA is TGTGCCAGCAGCTTGGTTTTAGCGGACAACAATGAGCAGTTCTTC.